Listed below are T cell receptor beta chains from one sample, sequenced in a study of T-cell reconstitution after alpha-beta-depleted transplantation in children. TCRdb re-called the PCR reads with MiXCR, one entry per CDR3 protein. The repertoire has approximately 980,000 distinct CDR3 sequences, about 29% of them found once; the top ten carry about 28%. The specimen was PBMCs, mostly from graft donor cells, collected 360 days after TCRalphabeta/CD19-depleted stem cell transplant. Receptor source: a boy under two years old who had a stem cell transplant for SCID, so the T cells may come from the graft donor. Each CDR3 is given with its conserved first and last residue. D genes are given only for firm matches. Part of the rows lack a size; the others show once, few, many or a class for expanded clones.

d_gene: TRBD2; abundance: -; j_gene: TRBJ2-7; v_gene: TRBV7-2; CDR3aa: CASSVGTSGGSPYF; CDR3nt: TGTGCCAGCAGCGTCGGGACTAGCGGGGGGAGTCCGTACTTC
d_gene: TRBD2; abundance: once; j_gene: TRBJ2-1; v_gene: TRBV5-1; CDR3aa: CASSLVAGGPREQFF; CDR3nt: TGCGCCAGCAGCTTGGTAGCGGGGGGGCCGCGTGAGCAGTTCTTC
d_gene: TRBD1; abundance: -; j_gene: TRBJ1-2; v_gene: TRBV20-1; CDR3aa: CSARQGGYGYTF; CDR3nt: TGCAGTGCTCGACAGGGGGGCTATGGCTACACCTTC
d_gene: -; abundance: -; j_gene: TRBJ1-4; v_gene: TRBV5-1; CDR3aa: CASSLMADNEKLFF; CDR3nt: TGCGCCAGCAGCTTGATGGCAGATAATGAAAAACTGTTTTTT
d_gene: -; abundance: few; j_gene: TRBJ2-3; v_gene: TRBV7-9; CDR3aa: CASSSSLVAQYF; CDR3nt: TGTGCCAGCAGCTCGTCTTTAGTTGCGCAGTATTTT
d_gene: -; abundance: -; j_gene: TRBJ2-6; v_gene: TRBV7-2; CDR3aa: CASSFFSSGANVLTF; CDR3nt: TGTGCCAGCAGCTTTTTCTCCTCTGGGGCCAACGTCCTGACTTTC
d_gene: -; abundance: -; j_gene: TRBJ2-2; v_gene: TRBV12-3/TRBV12-4; CDR3aa: CASSRTSTGYYTGELFF; CDR3nt: TGTGCCAGCAGTCGTACCTCAACAGGGTATTACACCGGGGAGCTGTTTTTT
d_gene: -; abundance: -; j_gene: TRBJ2-5; v_gene: TRBV10-3; CDR3aa: CATGQTEETQYF; CDR3nt: TGTGCCACCGGACAGACTGAAGAGACCCAGTACTTC
d_gene: TRBD2; abundance: few; j_gene: TRBJ2-7; v_gene: TRBV4-1; CDR3aa: CASSQEGRLAEYEQYF; CDR3nt: TGCGCCAGCAGCCAAGAAGGGCGACTAGCAGAATACGAGCAGTACTTC
d_gene: TRBD1; abundance: -; j_gene: TRBJ2-3; v_gene: TRBV7-6; CDR3aa: CASSLLPNAYRGSTDTQYF; CDR3nt: TGTGCCAGCAGCTTACTTCCTAATGCTTACAGGGGGAGCACAGATACGCAGTATTTT
d_gene: -; abundance: -; j_gene: TRBJ2-7; v_gene: TRBV29-1; CDR3aa: CSVGRDLFNEQYF; CDR3nt: TGCAGCGTTGGGAGGGACCTCTTCAACGAGCAGTACTTC
d_gene: -; abundance: -; j_gene: TRBJ2-7; v_gene: TRBV5-1; CDR3aa: CASSPLGPTGHEQYF; CDR3nt: TGCGCCAGCAGCCCACTGGGACCCACAGGGCACGAGCAGTACTTC
d_gene: -; abundance: -; j_gene: TRBJ2-3; v_gene: TRBV9; CDR3aa: CASSPHGSTDTQYF; CDR3nt: TGTGCCAGCAGCCCACATGGGAGCACAGATACGCAGTATTTT
d_gene: -; abundance: many; j_gene: TRBJ2-3; v_gene: TRBV7-9; CDR3aa: CASSLRQTDTQYF; CDR3nt: TGTGCCAGCAGCTTACGCCAGACAGATACGCAGTATTTT